A single sample gave rise to the 6 T cell receptor beta chains below, sequenced in a study of identical twins listed by TCRdb under 2016. The library was generated by 5' RACE. Instrument used: Illumina HiSeq 2000. TCRdb trimmed public reads at Q25 via fastp, called clones via MiXCR and kept in-frame beta chains. Merged by CDR3 protein, the rows form single entries marked with the most common genes and DNA. The sample table records roughly 690,000 distinct CDR3 sequences; 5.5% to 6.5% of these occur just once. The ten largest clones take up under 2% of the sample. What was sequenced was naive T cells sorted from blood. The meaning of the sample's cell subset or site label: cells isolated with a human naive T-cell isolation kit. Every receptor here comes from a man aged 18 to 35 in good health.

This clonotype was detected only a few times. The V and J genes are TRBV6-1 and TRBJ2-3; 7 bases agree with TRBD2. This CDR3 has 14 residues. In germline, CDR1 is MNHNS, CDR2 SASEGT. The trim removed 7 bases at V and 2 bases at J, leaving 6 bases unmatched. In DNA, the CDR3 is TGTGCCAGCAAAGCGGGACGGGACACAGATACGCAGTATTTT. Translated: CASKAGRDTDTQYF.

This clonotype was seen a few times. The DNA of the CDR3 is TGCGCCAGCAGCACCGAACTAGCGCGGACCGGGGAGCTGTTTTTT. This encodes CASSTELARTGELFF. The chain uses TRBV5-1 and TRBJ2-2; 7 bases align to TRBD2. This CDR3 spans 15 amino acids. The germline CDR1 and CDR2 sequences are SGHRS and YFSETQ. V lost 4 bases and J lost 5; bases outside the gene matches: 8.

This clonotype has more than one count but fewer than ten. The chain is built from TRBV12-3 or TRBV12-4 and TRBJ1-2, with 7 bases fitting TRBD1. The V segment lost 5 bases and the J segment 2 bases; nucleotides outside the gene matches: 5. There are 14 residues in the CDR3. The CDR3 loop is CASSRGQANYGYTF. The CDR3 bases are TGTGCCAGCAGTCGAGGACAGGCCAACTATGGCTACACCTTC.

The chain employs TRBV11-3 and TRBJ1-2; 7 nucleotides agree with TRBD1. The germline gives CDR1 SGHNT, CDR2 YENEEA. V shed 6 bases, J shed 3 bases, and the junction held 13 bases outside the gene matches. This CDR3 is 16 amino acids long. CDR3 DNA sequence: TGTGCCAGCAGGGTATCAAATCAGGGGGGCGACTATGGCTACACCTTC. As protein: CASRVSNQGGDYGYTF.

This clonotype was recorded many times. The V gene is TRBV20-1, the J gene TRBJ2-3, with D unclear. Germline loops: CDR1 DFQATT, CDR2 SNEGSKA (reference sequence). V was pared by 4 bases and J by 1 base, with 12 bases between. The CDR3 consists of 14 residues. The chain's CDR3 is CSAKDRPRTDTQYF. The CDR3 nucleotides read TGCAGTGCTAAGGACCGGCCGCGCACAGATACGCAGTATTTT.

This clonotype was counted between two and nine times. The gene calls are TRBV3-1 and TRBJ2-1; 14 bases align to TRBD2. V gave up 3 bases and J gave up 12 bases; unmatched junction bases: 10. CDR1 is LGHDT and CDR2 is YNNKEL in the germline V gene (reference sequence). The CDR3 loop spans 16 amino acids. The CDR3 coding sequence is TGTGCCAGCAGCCATGATGGACTAGCGGGAGGATCTGGGCAGTTCTTC. This encodes CASSHDGLAGGSGQFF.